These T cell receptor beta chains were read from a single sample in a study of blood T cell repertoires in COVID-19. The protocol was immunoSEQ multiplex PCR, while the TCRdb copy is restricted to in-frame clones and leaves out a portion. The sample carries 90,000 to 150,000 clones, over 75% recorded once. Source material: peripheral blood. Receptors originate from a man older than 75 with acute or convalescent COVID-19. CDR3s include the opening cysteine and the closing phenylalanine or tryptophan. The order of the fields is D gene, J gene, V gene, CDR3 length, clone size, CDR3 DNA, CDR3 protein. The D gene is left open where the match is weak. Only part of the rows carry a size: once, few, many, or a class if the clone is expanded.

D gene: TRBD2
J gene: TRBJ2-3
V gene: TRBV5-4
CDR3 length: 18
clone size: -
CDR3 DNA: TGTGCCAGCAGCTCAGGGACTAGCGGGGGGGTTCGCACAGATACGCAGTATTTT
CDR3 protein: CASSSGTSGGVRTDTQYF

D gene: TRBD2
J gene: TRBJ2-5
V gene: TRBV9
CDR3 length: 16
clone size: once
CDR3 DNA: TGTGCCAGCAGCGTAGTCCCGGCGGGGGGCAGGGAGACCCAGTACTTC
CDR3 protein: CASSVVPAGGRETQYF

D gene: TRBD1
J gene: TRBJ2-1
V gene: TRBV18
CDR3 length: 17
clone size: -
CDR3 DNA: TGTGCCAGCTCACGATTACTACTCCGGGACAGTGGTAATGAGCAGTTCTTC
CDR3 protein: CASSRLLLRDSGNEQFF

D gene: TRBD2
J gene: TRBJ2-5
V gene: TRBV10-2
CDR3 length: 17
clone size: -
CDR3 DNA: TGCGCCAGCAGTCCCCAACGGGGGGGCCTTTTACAAGAGACCCAGTACTTC
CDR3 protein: CASSPQRGGLLQETQYF

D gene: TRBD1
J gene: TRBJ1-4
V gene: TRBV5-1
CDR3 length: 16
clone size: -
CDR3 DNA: TGCGCCAGCAGCTTACAGGGGGCGCAAACTAATGAAAAACTGTTTTTT
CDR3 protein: CASSLQGAQTNEKLFF

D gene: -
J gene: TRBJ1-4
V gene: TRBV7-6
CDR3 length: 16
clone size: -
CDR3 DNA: TGTGCCAGCAGCTTTGGACAGAAAACAACTAATGAAAAACTGTTTTTT
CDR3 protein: CASSFGQKTTNEKLFF

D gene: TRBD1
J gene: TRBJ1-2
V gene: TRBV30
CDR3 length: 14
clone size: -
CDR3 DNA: TGTGCCTGGAGTGCCGCAGGGGGATACTATGGCTACACCTTC
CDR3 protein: CAWSAAGGYYGYTF

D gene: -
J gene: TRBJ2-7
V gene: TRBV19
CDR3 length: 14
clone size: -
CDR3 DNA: TGTGCCAGTAGTATGACCGGGGGTGCCTACGAGCAGTACTTC
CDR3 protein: CASSMTGGAYEQYF

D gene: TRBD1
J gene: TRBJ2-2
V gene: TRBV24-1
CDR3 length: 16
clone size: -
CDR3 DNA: TGTGCCACCAGTGATGAAACGACAGGGTACACCGGGGAGCTGTTTTTT
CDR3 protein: CATSDETTGYTGELFF

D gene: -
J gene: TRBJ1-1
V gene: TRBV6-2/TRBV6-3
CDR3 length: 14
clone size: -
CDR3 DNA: TGTGCCAGCAGCCTCGGACGGGGGGAGACTGAAGCTTTCTTT
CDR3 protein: CASSLGRGETEAFF

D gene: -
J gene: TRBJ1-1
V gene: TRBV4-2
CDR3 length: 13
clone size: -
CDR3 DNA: TGTGCCAGCAGCCAAGAACAGTCCACTGAAGCTTTCTTT
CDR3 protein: CASSQEQSTEAFF

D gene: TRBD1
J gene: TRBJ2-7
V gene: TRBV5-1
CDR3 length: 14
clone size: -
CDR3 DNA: TGCGCCAGCAGCTGGACAGGGAGCTCCTACGAGCAGTACTTC
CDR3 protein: CASSWTGSSYEQYF

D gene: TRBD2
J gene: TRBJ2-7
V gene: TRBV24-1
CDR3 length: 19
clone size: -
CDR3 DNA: TGTGCCACCAGTGATTTGCAGACTAGCGGGGGGGCGGGAAGAGGCGAGCAGTACTTC
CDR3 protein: CATSDLQTSGGAGRGEQYF

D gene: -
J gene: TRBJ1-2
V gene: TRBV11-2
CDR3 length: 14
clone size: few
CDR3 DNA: TGTGCCAGCAGCTTATCGCGCGCTAACTATGGCTACACCTTC
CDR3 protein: CASSLSRANYGYTF

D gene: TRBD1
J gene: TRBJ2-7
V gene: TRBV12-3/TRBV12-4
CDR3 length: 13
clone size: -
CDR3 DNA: TGTGCCAGCAGTTTAACGACAGGGGTCGAGCAGTACTTC
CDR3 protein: CASSLTTGVEQYF

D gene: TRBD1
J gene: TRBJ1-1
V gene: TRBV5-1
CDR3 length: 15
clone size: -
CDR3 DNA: TGCGCCAGCAGCTTGGAAGGGACAGGGGGCACTGAAGCTTTCTTT
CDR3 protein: CASSLEGTGGTEAFF

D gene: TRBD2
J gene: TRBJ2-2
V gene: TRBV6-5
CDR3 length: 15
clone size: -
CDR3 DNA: TGTGCCAGCGCCTTTGGTATGGGAGGGCCCGGGGAGCTGTTTTTT
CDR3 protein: CASAFGMGGPGELFF

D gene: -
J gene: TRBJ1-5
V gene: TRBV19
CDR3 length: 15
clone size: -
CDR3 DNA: TGTGCCAGTAGAGCAGGGGAAGGGGGCAATCAGCCCCAGCATTTT
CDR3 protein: CASRAGEGGNQPQHF

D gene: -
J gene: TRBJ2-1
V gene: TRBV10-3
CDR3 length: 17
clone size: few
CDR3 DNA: TGTGCCATCAGGGGGACGGGCGGGACCAGCTCCTACAATGAGCAGTTCTTC
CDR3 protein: CAIRGTGGTSSYNEQFF

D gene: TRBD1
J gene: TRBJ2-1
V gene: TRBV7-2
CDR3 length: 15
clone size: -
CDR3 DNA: TGTGCCAGCAGCCCCCACAGGGGGGCCTACAATGAGCAGTTCTTC
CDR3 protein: CASSPHRGAYNEQFF

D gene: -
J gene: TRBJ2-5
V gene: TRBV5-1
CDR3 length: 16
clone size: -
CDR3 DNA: TGCGCCAGCAGCCTAGGTTCCCAGGGAATGAGTGAGACCCAGTACTTC
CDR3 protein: CASSLGSQGMSETQYF

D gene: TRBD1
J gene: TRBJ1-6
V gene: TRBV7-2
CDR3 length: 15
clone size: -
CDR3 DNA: TGTGCCAGCAGCCTAAACAGGGGGACTAATTCACCCCTCCACTTT
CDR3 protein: CASSLNRGTNSPLHF

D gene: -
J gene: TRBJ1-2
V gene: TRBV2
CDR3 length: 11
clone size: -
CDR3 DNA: TGTGCCAGCAGTGAAGGCAGGGCCGAGGCCTTC
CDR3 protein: CASSEGRAEAF

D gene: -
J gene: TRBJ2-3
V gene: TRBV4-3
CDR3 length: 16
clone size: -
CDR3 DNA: TGCGCCAGCAGCCAAGGGGCGGAGGGTGGCACAGATACGCAGTATTTT
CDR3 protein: CASSQGAEGGTDTQYF

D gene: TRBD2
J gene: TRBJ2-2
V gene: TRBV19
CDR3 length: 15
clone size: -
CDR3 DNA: TGTGCCAGTAGAGTGGAGGGACTAGTGACCGGGGAGCTGTTTTTT
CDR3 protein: CASRVEGLVTGELFF

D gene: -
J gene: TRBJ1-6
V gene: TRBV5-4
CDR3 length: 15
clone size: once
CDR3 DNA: TGTGCCAGCAGCCCGGGGGGGACTAGTAATTCACCCCTCCACTTT
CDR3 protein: CASSPGGTSNSPLHF

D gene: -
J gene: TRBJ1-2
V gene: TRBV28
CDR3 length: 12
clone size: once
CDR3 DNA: TGTGCCAGCAGTTTGGGGGGGATCGGGGACACCTTC
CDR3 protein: CASSLGGIGDTF

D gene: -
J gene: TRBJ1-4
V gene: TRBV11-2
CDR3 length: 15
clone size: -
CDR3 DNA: TGTGCCAGCAGCTTATGGGGGCGTAGTAATGAAAAACTGTTTTTT
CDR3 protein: CASSLWGRSNEKLFF

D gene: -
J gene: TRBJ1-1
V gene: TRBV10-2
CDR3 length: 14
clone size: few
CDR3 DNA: TGCGCCAGCATCGATCAGATCTCAAACACTGAAGCTTTCTTT
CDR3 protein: CASIDQISNTEAFF

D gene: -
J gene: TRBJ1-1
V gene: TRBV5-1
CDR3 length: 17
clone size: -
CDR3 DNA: TGCGCCAGCAGCTTGGTCGAGGGGCCGAGGGGGAGCACTGAAGCTTTCTTT
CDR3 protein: CASSLVEGPRGSTEAFF

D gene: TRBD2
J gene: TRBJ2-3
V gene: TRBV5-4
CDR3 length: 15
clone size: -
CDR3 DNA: TGTGCCAGCAGCCTTAGCGGGGCCGTCACAGATACGCAGTATTTT
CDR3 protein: CASSLSGAVTDTQYF

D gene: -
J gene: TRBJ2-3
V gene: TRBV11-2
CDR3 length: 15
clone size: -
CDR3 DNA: TGTGCCAGCAGCTTTGGGGGGGCCTTGGCAGATACGCAGTATTTT
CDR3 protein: CASSFGGALADTQYF

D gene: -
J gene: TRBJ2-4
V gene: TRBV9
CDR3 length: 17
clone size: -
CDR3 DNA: TGTGCCAGCAGCGTAGGTGTGGCGGGGCTAGCCAAAAACATTCAGTACTTC
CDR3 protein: CASSVGVAGLAKNIQYF

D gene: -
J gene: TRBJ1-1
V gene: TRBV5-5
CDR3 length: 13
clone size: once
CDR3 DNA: TGTGCCAGCAGCTTGGTAGTCAATTCAGAAGCTTTCTTT
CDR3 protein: CASSLVVNSEAFF

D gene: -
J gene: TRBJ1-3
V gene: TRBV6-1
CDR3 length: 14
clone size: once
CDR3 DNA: TGTGCCAGCAGTGACAGGGTCGCGGGAAACACCATATATTTT
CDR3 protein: CASSDRVAGNTIYF

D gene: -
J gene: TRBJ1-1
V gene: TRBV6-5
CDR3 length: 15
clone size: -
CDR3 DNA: TGTGCCAGCAGTTATGTACAGGTGGGGAACACTGAAGCTTTCTTT
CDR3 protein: CASSYVQVGNTEAFF

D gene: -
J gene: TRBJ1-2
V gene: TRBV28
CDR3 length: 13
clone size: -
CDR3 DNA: TGTGCCAGCAGTTTGAACAGTCTGGGTGGCTACACCTTC
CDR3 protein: CASSLNSLGGYTF

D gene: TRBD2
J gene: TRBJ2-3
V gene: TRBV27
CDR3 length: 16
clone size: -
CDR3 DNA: TGTGCCAGCAGTTCTCGACTAGCGGGGTACACAGATACGCAGTATTTT
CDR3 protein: CASSSRLAGYTDTQYF

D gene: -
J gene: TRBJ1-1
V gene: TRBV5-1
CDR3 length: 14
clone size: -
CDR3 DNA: TGCGCCAGCAGCTCGGGACACCCGAACACTGAAGCTTTCTTT
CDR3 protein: CASSSGHPNTEAFF

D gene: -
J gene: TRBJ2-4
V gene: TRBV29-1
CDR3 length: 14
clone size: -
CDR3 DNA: TGCAGCGTTGACGAGGGTTTTGACAAAAGCATTCAGTACTTC
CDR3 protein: CSVDEGFDKSIQYF

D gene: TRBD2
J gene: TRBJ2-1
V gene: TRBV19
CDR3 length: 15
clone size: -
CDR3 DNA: TGTGCCAGTAGTACCGGGGGAGGGACCTACAATGAGCAGTTCTTC
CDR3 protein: CASSTGGGTYNEQFF

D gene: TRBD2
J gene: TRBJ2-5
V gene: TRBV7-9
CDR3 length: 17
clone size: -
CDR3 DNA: TGTGCCAGCAGCCACGCTAGCGGGGGGGGCCGGAGGGAGACCCAGTACTTC
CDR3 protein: CASSHASGGGRRETQYF

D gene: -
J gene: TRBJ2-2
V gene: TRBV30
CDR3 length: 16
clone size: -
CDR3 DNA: TGTGCCTGGAACGACCGGAGGGCGGGCCAAGTCGGGGAGCTGTTTTTT
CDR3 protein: CAWNDRRAGQVGELFF

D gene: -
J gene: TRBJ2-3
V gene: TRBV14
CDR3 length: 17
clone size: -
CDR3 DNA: TGTGCCAGCAGCCAGATGTCGCAGGGACACTACACAGATACGCAGTATTTT
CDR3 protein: CASSQMSQGHYTDTQYF

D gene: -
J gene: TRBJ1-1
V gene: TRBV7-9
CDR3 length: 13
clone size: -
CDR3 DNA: TGTGCCAGCAGCTTACTTATGAACACTGAAGCTTTCTTT
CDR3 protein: CASSLLMNTEAFF

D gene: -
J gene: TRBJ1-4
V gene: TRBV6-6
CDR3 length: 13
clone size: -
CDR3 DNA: TGTGCCAGCAGTCCCCTCACGGGGGGCGGAGGGTTTTTT
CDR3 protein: CASSPLTGGGGFF

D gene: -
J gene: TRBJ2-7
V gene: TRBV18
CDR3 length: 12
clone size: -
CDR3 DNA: TGTGCCAGCTCACCAGACAGATACGAGCAGTACTTC
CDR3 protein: CASSPDRYEQYF

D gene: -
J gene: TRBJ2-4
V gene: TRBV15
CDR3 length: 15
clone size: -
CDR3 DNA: TGTGCCACCAGCAGAGATGCTCAGGGCAAAAACATTCAGTACTTC
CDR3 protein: CATSRDAQGKNIQYF

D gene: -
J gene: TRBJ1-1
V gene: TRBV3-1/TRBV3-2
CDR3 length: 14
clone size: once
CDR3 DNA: TGTGCCAGCAGCCTCGGGACTTTAGCCACTGAAGCTTTCTTT
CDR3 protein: CASSLGTLATEAFF

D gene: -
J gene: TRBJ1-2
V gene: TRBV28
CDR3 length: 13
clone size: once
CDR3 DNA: TGTGCCAGCACCCTCGAAGGGGTACCGGGCTACACCTTC
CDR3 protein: CASTLEGVPGYTF

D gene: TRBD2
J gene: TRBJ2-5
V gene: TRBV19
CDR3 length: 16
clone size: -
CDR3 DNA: TGTGCCAGTAGGCCTATGACTAGCGGCGAACAAGAGACCCAGTACTTC
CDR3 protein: CASRPMTSGEQETQYF

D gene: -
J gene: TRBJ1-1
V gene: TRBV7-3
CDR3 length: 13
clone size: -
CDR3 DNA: TGTGCCAGCAGCTCCTATCTGAACACTGAAGCTTTCTTT
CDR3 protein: CASSSYLNTEAFF

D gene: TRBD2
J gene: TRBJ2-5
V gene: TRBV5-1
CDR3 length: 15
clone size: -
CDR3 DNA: TGCGCCAGCAGCCCGGGGGGGGAGCGGAGGGAGACCCAGTACTTC
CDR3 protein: CASSPGGERRETQYF

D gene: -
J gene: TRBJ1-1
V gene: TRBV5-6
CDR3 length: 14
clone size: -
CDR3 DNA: TGTGCCAGCAGCTTGGCGGTAGGGGGCACTGAAGCTTTCTTT
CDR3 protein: CASSLAVGGTEAFF

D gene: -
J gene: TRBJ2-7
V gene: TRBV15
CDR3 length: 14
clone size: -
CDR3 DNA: TGTGCCACCAAACTCCCCGGGGGGCAGTACGAGCAGTACTTC
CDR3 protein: CATKLPGGQYEQYF